The present T cell receptor (beta chain) was sequenced within a study of T cell changes during pregnancy in multiple sclerosis. Some clones are missing from TCRdb's copy, which holds only in-frame ones; the method was immunoSEQ multiplex PCR. The table shows 15,000 to 20,000 clones, with around 86% occurring only once. The germline V and J ends were trimmed by 6 bases and 3 bases, with 12 bases remaining between them. CDR1 SQVTM and CDR2 ANQGSEA come from the germline V gene. The length of the CDR3 is 12 residues. Sequencing used CD8+ T cells from peripheral blood mononuclear cells, obtained in the third trimester of pregnancy. This chain joins TRBV29-1 and TRBJ2-7; the D gene is possibly TRBD1 (6 bases). The TCR originated in a female donor in good health, enrolled as a control in a pregnancy study. CDR3: CSVPGTIYEQYF. The CDR3 DNA is TGCAGCGTCCCTGGGACAATCTACGAGCAGTACTTC.